Below, 26 T cell receptor beta chains from the same sample are listed, as sequenced in a study of T-cell memory formation after mild COVID-19. MiXCR, run by TCRdb on the 5' RACE reads, gives a single entry per CDR3 protein. Of approximately 300,000 distinct CDR3 sequences listed, under 8.5% are singletons. The sequencing sample was made of PBMCs or a T cell subset sorted from them (not recorded which). These receptors all stem from a man aged 18 to 29 who had mild COVID-19 (a few samples of this study predate the infection). Cell type and time point are not known.

This clonotype has a handful of counts. The chain couples TRBV7-2 to TRBJ2-1, with D unclear. The germline CDR1 and CDR2 sequences are SGHTA and FQGNSA. The length of the CDR3 is 14 residues. V lost 5 bases and J lost 7, with 15 bases in between. In DNA, the CDR3 is TGTGCCAGCAGCCGCACGGACGGTAGGAATGAGCAGTTCTTC. As protein: CASSRTDGRNEQFF. Supplemented by reference TRBV7-2 and TRBJ2-1, the full variable domain reads GAGVSQSPSNKVTEKGKDVELRCDPISGHTALYWYRQSLGQGLEFLIYFQGNSAPDKSGLPSDRFSAERTGGSVSTLTIQRTQQEDSAVYLCASSRTDGRNEQFFGPGTRLTVL.

This clonotype showed up just a few times. The rearrangement uses TRBV19 and TRBJ2-3, with 8 nucleotides matching TRBD1. Germline loops: CDR1 LNHDA, CDR2 SQIVND (reference sequence). The CDR3 is 15 residues long. Unmatched junction bases numbered 9, after V lost 8 bases and J lost 2 bases. The CDR3 region is CASGQGTILTDTQYF. The CDR3 region has the DNA TGTGCCAGTGGACAGGGCACCATTCTCACAGATACGCAGTATTTT.

This clonotype was seen a handful of times. This rearrangement joins TRBV12-3 or TRBV12-4 to TRBJ2-7, with TRBD1 as a possible D gene (6 bases). The CDR3 totals 13 residues. Between the trimmed V and J ends, which lost 5 bases and 5 bases, there was a span of 13 bases. The CDR3 DNA reads as TGTGCCAGCAGTCCGTACCAGGGGAACGAGCAGTACTTC. Translated, it gives CASSPYQGNEQYF.

This clonotype came up a few times. The chain links TRBV12-3 or TRBV12-4 to TRBJ2-1; the match to TRBD1 covers 7 bases. CDR3 size: 17 residues. V shed 0 bases, J shed 2 bases, and the junction held 7 bases outside the gene matches. CDR3 coding DNA: TGTGCCAGCAGTTTAGCGCCGACAGGGTTGCCCTACAATGAGCAGTTCTTC. Its translation: CASSLAPTGLPYNEQFF.

The chain links TRBV11-2 to TRBJ2-2; weak D call: TRBD1 (6 bases). CDR1 and CDR2 from the germline V gene are SGHAT and FQNNGV. Trimming took off 0 bases at V and 0 bases at J, with 17 bases between the two ends. The CDR3 runs 19 residues. DNA for the CDR3: TGTGCCAGCAGCTTAGATTTTTGGGGGCAGCGACCGAACACCGGGGAGCTGTTTTTT. It codes for CASSLDFWGQRPNTGELFF.

Only a few counts were recorded for this clonotype. J is TRBJ1-1 and V is TRBV9; D is unclear. V lost 1 base to trimming and J lost 0 bases, with 10 bases between them. There are 15 residues in the CDR3. Germline V gives CDR1 SGDLS, CDR2 YYNGEE. The CDR3 DNA reads as TGTGCCAGCAGCGTAAGCCCCGTCCTGAACACTGAAGCTTTCTTT. Translation gives CASSVSPVLNTEAFF.

This clonotype occurred a few times. The chain is built from TRBV5-6 and TRBJ2-7; no definite D call. This CDR3 spans 12 amino acids. Germline CDR1 and CDR2: SGHDT and YYEEEE. Trimming took off 1 base at V and 2 bases at J, with 4 bases between the two ends. CDR3 sequence (DNA): TGTGCCAGCAGCTTGCTGGCCTACGAGCAGTACTTC. Translation gives CASSLLAYEQYF.

The chain links TRBV7-2 to TRBJ2-1, with D perhaps matching TRBD1 (6 bases). The CDR3 runs 13 residues. Between the trimmed V and J ends, which lost 4 bases and 6 bases, there was a span of 10 bases. Germline V gene data show CDR1 as SGHTA and CDR2 as FQGNSA. CDR3 region: CASSWTASNEQFF. In DNA form, the CDR3 reads TGTGCCAGCAGCTGGACAGCTAGCAATGAGCAGTTCTTC. The whole variable domain, filled in from reference TRBV7-2 and TRBJ2-1, reads GAGVSQSPSNKVTEKGKDVELRCDPISGHTALYWYRQSLGQGLEFLIYFQGNSAPDKSGLPSDRFSAERTGGSVSTLTIQRTQQEDSAVYLCASSWTASNEQFFGPGTRLTVL.

This clonotype has ten or more counts. The V call is TRBV6-5, the J call TRBJ1-2, with D maybe TRBD1 (5 bases). The CDR3 extends over 13 amino acids. The germline V gene encodes CDR1 MNHEY and CDR2 SVGAGI. V shed 2 bases and J shed 8 bases, with 12 bases lying between them. The DNA for the CDR3 is TGTGCCAGCAGTTACGATTTTCGGGGCGGCTACACCTTC. Encoded protein: CASSYDFRGGYTF.

This clonotype was seen many times. The chain carries TRBV6-5 and TRBJ2-7; D not certain. The V and J ends lost 6 bases and 3 bases respectively, with 12 bases between them. Germline CDR1 is MNHEY and CDR2 is SVGAGI. The CDR3 is made up of 13 amino acids. CDR3 coding DNA: TGTGCCAGCAGCCTAGTCCATGGCTACGAGCAGTACTTC. Its translation: CASSLVHGYEQYF.

This clonotype turned up a few times. The chain combines TRBV12-3 or TRBV12-4 with TRBJ1-5; D is uncertain. This CDR3 region has 15 residues. Between the trimmed V and J ends, which lost 1 base and 0 bases, there was a span of 7 bases. The CDR3: CASSLGPRSNQPQHF. The CDR3 coding sequence is TGTGCCAGCAGTTTAGGGCCACGTAGCAATCAGCCCCAGCATTTT.

V is TRBV4-3 and J is TRBJ2-1, with TRBD2 as a possible D gene (5 bases). CDR3 size: 15 residues. Germline CDR1 LGHNA, CDR2 YSLEER. V lost 3 bases, J lost 5 bases, and 14 bases lay in between. CDR3 coding DNA: TGCGCCAGCAGCCAGGTCTCGGGGTGGGACAATGAGCAGTTCTTC. Translating it yields CASSQVSGWDNEQFF.

The CDR3 is CASSQDINLWGAANEKLFF. The CDR3 DNA reads as TGCGCCAGCAGCCAAGACATCAACCTCTGGGGGGCAGCTAATGAAAAACTGTTTTTT. The V gene is TRBV4-1, the J gene TRBJ1-4, with D tentatively TRBD1 (6 bases). There are 19 residues in the CDR3. Trimming took 0 bases from V and 3 from J, leaving 20 bases between them. Germline V CDR1 and CDR2: MGHRA, YSYEKL.

The chain employs TRBV7-2 and TRBJ2-1; D ambiguous. The CDR3 is 14 residues long. V was shortened by 5 bases and J by 6 bases, with 14 bases between the two germline ends. CDR1 is SGHTA and CDR2 is FQGNSA in the germline V gene. CDR3 bases: TGTGCCAGCAGCACTGAAAGGGCCCCCAATGAGCAGTTCTTC. This encodes CASSTERAPNEQFF.

The chain is built from TRBV20-1 and TRBJ2-1; 7 bases align to TRBD2. The germline CDR1 and CDR2 sequences are DFQATT and SNEGSKA (reference sequence). V lost 6 bases to trimming and J lost 8 bases; unmatched junction nucleotides: 19. The CDR3 contains 16 residues. CDR3 sequence: CSAYRFGGEGWDEQFF. The CDR3 coding sequence is TGCAGTGCCTACCGATTTGGAGGGGAGGGTTGGGATGAGCAGTTCTTC.

The J gene is TRBJ2-3, the V gene TRBV2, with 10 bases identical to TRBD1. After removal of 4 bases from V and 7 bases from J, the junction contained 11 bases not matched to a gene. The germline V gene has CDR1 SNHLY and CDR2 FYNNEI. The CDR3 is 16 residues long. CDR3 loop: CASSAGTGVRYNTQYF. The CDR3, as DNA: TGTGCCAGCAGTGCCGGGACAGGGGTTCGGTACAATACGCAGTATTTT.

This clonotype was detected only a few times. V gene TRBV6-2 or TRBV6-3 combines with J gene TRBJ2-3, with D unclear. Trimming removed 8 bases at V and 0 bases at J, with 6 bases between. The CDR3 sequence is 12 residues long. Germline lookup yields CDR1 MNHEY and CDR2 SVGEGT. The CDR3 loop reads CASAGSTDTQYF. The CDR3 nucleotides read TGTGCCAGCGCAGGAAGCACAGATACGCAGTATTTT.

The sample holds a few counts of this clonotype. This chain connects TRBV6-2 or TRBV6-3 to TRBJ2-5, with 9 nucleotides matching TRBD2. CDR1 and CDR2 (germline): MNHEY, SVGEGT. J gave up 6 bases and V 6 bases, and 14 bases lay outside the gene matches. The CDR3 is 16 amino acids. The CDR3 coding sequence is TGTGCCAGCAGCACCCCCGCGGGGGGGCGAGGAAAGACCCAGTACTTC. This translates into CASSTPAGGRGKTQYF.

This clonotype was counted a few times. This rearrangement joins TRBV5-1 to TRBJ1-4, with D unclear. Trimming left V 5 bases short and J 0 bases short, with 8 bases between. This CDR3 has 14 residues. CDR1 and CDR2 (germline): SGHRS, YFSETQ. CDR3: CASRASSTNEKLFF. CDR3 coding DNA: TGCGCCAGCAGAGCTAGTTCAACTAATGAAAAACTGTTTTTT.

This clonotype was seen ten or more times. The rearrangement links TRBV7-8 to TRBJ2-4; 10 bases align to TRBD2. V lost 2 bases and J lost 2; bases outside the gene matches: 3. Germline CDR1 and CDR2: SGHVS and FQNEAQ. The CDR3 consists of 16 residues. In DNA form, the CDR3 reads TGTGCCAGCAGCTTAATGGGACTAGCGACCAAAAACATTCAGTACTTC. This codes for CASSLMGLATKNIQYF.

This clonotype was detected a few times. The chain joins TRBV20-1 to TRBJ2-2; no definite D call. Per the germline V gene, CDR1 is DFQATT and CDR2 is SNEGSKA (reference sequence). The CDR3 covers 12 residues. The V end lost 3 bases, the J end lost 6 bases, and 8 bases lay between the germline ends. The CDR3 nucleotides read TGCAGTGCTAGCCGTCTAGCCGGGGAGCTGTTTTTT. It encodes CSASRLAGELFF.

This clonotype was counted at least ten times. The V call is TRBV7-9, the J call TRBJ2-7; D is possibly TRBD2 (7 bases). V dropped 1 base and J dropped 3 bases, with 16 bases sitting between them. The CDR3 sequence is 16 residues long. The germline gives CDR1 SEHNR, CDR2 FQNEAQ (reference sequence). CDR3 amino acids: CASSLVSREGHYEQYV. DNA of the CDR3: TGTGCCAGCAGCTTAGTTTCCAGGGAGGGACACTACGAGCAGTACGTC.

The chain is built from TRBV19 and TRBJ1-2; TRBD1 matches 8 bases. V shed 6 bases, J shed 8 bases, and the junction held 14 bases outside the gene matches. There are 15 residues in the CDR3. CDR1 and CDR2 (germline): LNHDA, SQIVND (reference sequence). Here the CDR3 reads CASRVAGGQDRGYTF. CDR3 sequence (DNA): TGTGCCAGTAGAGTCGCCGGGGGACAGGATAGAGGCTACACCTTC.

This clonotype has just a few counts. CDR3 amino acids: CASSPPGTSTDTQYF. CDR3 in DNA: TGTGCCAGCTCACCACCTGGGACAAGCACAGATACGCAGTATTTT. This chain joins TRBV18 and TRBJ2-3, with D possibly being TRBD1 (6 bases). CDR1 and CDR2 (germline): KGHSH, LQKENI. CDR3 length equals 15 residues. V lost 0 bases and J 0 bases, leaving 7 bases between the germline ends.

This clonotype was seen a handful of times. V is TRBV7-2 and J is TRBJ2-3, with D perhaps TRBD2 (5 bases). The V gene's germline CDR1 is SGHTA and CDR2 FQGNSA. V lost 1 base, J lost 0 bases, and 14 bases lay in between. CDR3 size: 17 residues. The DNA for the CDR3 is TGTGCCAGCAGCTTAGATCAGCGGAGGCATAGCACAGATACGCAGTATTTT. It translates to CASSLDQRRHSTDTQYF.

This clonotype was counted many times. The V and J genes are TRBV5-1 and TRBJ1-1; D call uncertain. The V gene's germline CDR1 is SGHRS and CDR2 YFSETQ. V dropped 2 bases and J dropped 1 base, with 9 bases sitting between them. This CDR3 has 14 residues. CDR3 residues: CASSFADPNTEAFF. CDR3 DNA: TGCGCCAGCAGCTTTGCGGACCCGAACACTGAAGCTTTCTTT.